The source of this T cell receptor beta chain is a study of control samples from healthy donors and cancer patients. The CDR3 runs to 14 residues. Germline CDR1 and CDR2: SNHLY and FYNNEI. Trimming took 7 bases from V and 4 from J; bases not matched to a gene: 7. Using immunoSEQ multiplex PCR, the repertoire was profiled, and TCRdb retains in-frame clones only, with some absent. The data hold some 130,000 clones, with roughly 92% observed a single time. The chain links TRBV2 to TRBJ1-2, with 9 bases lining up with TRBD1. Sequences were obtained from blood. This receptor was identified in a man younger than 45 in good health. CDR3: CASNRQGVIYGYTF. The DNA for the CDR3 is TGTGCCAGCAACCGACAGGGGGTCATCTATGGCTACACCTTC.